A single sample gave rise to the 7 T cell receptor beta chains below, sequenced in a study of radiation and T cells in renal cell carcinoma. Libraries were prepared by immunoSEQ multiplex PCR; TCRdb keeps only in-frame clonotypes and omits some of them. The sample contains tens of thousands of clones, 80% of which appear only once. The time point is: baseline pretreatment blood. Treatment indicated: 15 Gy SBRT to primary tumor, nephrectomy 4 weeks later. Sequenced here: blood, sampled from a patient whose treatment included radiotherapy and nephrectomy. Every receptor here comes from a man aged 60 to 69 with renal cell carcinoma.

This clone has a single count. This chain joins TRBV19 and TRBJ2-1; no definite D call. Looked up from germline, CDR1 is LNHDA and CDR2 is SQIVND (reference sequence). CDR3 size: 16 residues. Trimming pared 1 base from V and 5 bases from J, leaving 15 bases between. CDR3 sequence (DNA): TGTGCCAGTAGTATAGTCCTCTGGCAGTTCGACAATGAGCAGTTCTTC. Translating gives CASSIVLWQFDNEQFF.

The chain couples TRBV30 to TRBJ2-6, with no clear D. Germline CDR1 and CDR2: GTSNPN and SVGIG (reference sequence). V lost 4 bases, J lost 0 bases, and 7 bases lay in between. The CDR3 has 14 residues. The CDR3 nucleotides read TGTGCCTGGAACTATGGCTCTGGGGCCAACGTCCTGACTTTC. Translation: CAWNYGSGANVLTF.

The chain employs TRBV7-9 and TRBJ1-6, with TRBD1 identical over 9 bases. After removal of 6 bases from V and 9 bases from J, the junction contained 6 bases not matched to a gene. The germline V gene encodes CDR1 SEHNR and CDR2 FQNEAQ (reference sequence). The CDR3 is 14 residues long. In nucleotides, the CDR3 is TGTGCCAGCAGATCAACAGGGGGCGCTTCACCCCTCCACTTT. This sequence encodes CASRSTGGASPLHF.

The gene calls are TRBV10-3 and TRBJ1-1; 9 positions agree with TRBD1. The CDR3 consists of 13 residues. Trimming took 7 bases from V and 1 from J; bases not matched to a gene: 1. The germline gives CDR1 ENHRY, CDR2 SYGVKD. CDR3 residues: CAIMGQGNTEAFF. CDR3 nucleotides: TGTGCCATCATGGGACAGGGGAACACTGAAGCTTTCTTT.

The rearrangement links TRBV15 to TRBJ1-4; D may be TRBD1 (6 bases). V lost 2 bases, J lost 7 bases, and 11 bases lay in between. The length of the CDR3 is 14 residues. Germline loops: CDR1 LNHNV, CDR2 YYDKDF (reference sequence). In DNA form, the CDR3 reads TGTGCCACCAGCAGACAGGGGATGCGTGAAAAACTGTTTTTT. Amino acid sequence: CATSRQGMREKLFF.

The chain joins TRBV29-1 to TRBJ1-2, with D possibly being TRBD1 (6 bases). Trimming took 5 bases from V and 6 from J, leaving 16 bases between them. Germline V gene lookup returns CDR1 SQVTM and CDR2 ANQGSEA. The CDR3 extends over 13 amino acids. DNA for the CDR3: TGCAGCGTTCAAAACAGGGCAGGAGATGGCTACACCTTC. Amino acids: CSVQNRAGDGYTF.

The V call is TRBV18, the J call TRBJ2-5, with D hard to call. CDR3 length equals 15 residues. The V end lost 1 base, the J end lost 5 bases, and 14 bases lay between the germline ends. CDR1 is KGHSH, CDR2 LQKENI, per germline. The CDR3 protein is CASSPREALGETQYF. In DNA, the CDR3 is TGTGCCAGCTCACCACGAGAGGCTCTTGGGGAGACCCAGTACTTC.